This TCR beta chain is from a study of control samples from healthy donors and cancer patients. The data were produced by immunoSEQ multiplex PCR, yet TCRdb's version contains in-frame clones alone and is incomplete. The data hold under 200,000 clones, with 90% to 95% observed a single time. This clone was seen a single time. With V trimmed by 0 bases and J by 9 bases, 15 bases remained unmatched. The germline CDR1 and CDR2 sequences are LNHNV and YYDKDF (reference sequence). CDR3 length equals 17 residues. The chain combines TRBV15 with TRBJ2-3; 7 bases are a match to TRBD1. The TCR originated in a man aged 55 to 70 with colorectal cancer. The specimen sequenced was PBMCs. In nucleotides, the CDR3 is TGTGCCACCAGCAGAGACTTAATCGGGACAGAGAGTAACACGCAGTATTTT. This translates into CATSRDLIGTESNTQYF.